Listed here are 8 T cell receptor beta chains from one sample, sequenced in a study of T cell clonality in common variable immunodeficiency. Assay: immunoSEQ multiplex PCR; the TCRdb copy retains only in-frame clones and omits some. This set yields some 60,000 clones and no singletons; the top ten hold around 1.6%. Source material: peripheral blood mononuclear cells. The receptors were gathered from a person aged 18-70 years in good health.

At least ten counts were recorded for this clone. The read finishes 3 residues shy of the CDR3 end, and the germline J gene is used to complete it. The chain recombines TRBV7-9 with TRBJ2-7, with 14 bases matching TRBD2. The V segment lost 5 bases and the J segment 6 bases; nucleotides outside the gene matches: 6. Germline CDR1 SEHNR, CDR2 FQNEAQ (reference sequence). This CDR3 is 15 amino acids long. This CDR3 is CASSGLAGGISEQYF. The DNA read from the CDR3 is TGTGCCAGCAGCGGACTAGCGGGAGGTATCTCCGAG.

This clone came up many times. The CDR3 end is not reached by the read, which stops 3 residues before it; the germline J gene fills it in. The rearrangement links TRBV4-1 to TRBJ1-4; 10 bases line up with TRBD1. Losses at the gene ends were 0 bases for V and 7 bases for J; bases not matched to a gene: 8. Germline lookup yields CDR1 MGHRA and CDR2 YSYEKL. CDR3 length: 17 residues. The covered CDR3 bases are TGCGCCAGCAGCCAAGAAAGAACAGGACAGGGGGGTGAAAAA. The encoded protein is CASSQERTGQGGEK. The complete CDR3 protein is CASSQERTGQGGEKLFF.

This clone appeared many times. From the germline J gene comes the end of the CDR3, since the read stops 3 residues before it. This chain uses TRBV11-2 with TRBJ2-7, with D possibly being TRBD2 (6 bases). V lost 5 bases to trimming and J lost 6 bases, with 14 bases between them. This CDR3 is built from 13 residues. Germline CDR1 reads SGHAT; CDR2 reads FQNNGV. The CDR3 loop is CASSPSSEGEQYF. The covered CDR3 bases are TGTGCCAGCAGCCCTAGCTCGGAGGGCGAG.

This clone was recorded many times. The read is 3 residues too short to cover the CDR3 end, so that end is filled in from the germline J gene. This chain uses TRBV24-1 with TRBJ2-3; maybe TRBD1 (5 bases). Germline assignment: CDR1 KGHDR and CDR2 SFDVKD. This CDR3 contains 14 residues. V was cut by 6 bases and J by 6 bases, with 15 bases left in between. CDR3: CATSLRGAGDTQYF. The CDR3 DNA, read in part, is TGTGCCACCAGTCTTCGCGGAGCAGGGGATACG.

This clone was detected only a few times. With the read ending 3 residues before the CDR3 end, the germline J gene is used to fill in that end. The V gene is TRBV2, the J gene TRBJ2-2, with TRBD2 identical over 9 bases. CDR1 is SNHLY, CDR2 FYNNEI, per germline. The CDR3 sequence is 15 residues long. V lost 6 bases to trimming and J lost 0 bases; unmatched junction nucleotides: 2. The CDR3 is CASRAGGSNTGELFF. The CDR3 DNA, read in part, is TGTGCCAGCAGAGCGGGAGGCTCGAACACCGGGGAG.

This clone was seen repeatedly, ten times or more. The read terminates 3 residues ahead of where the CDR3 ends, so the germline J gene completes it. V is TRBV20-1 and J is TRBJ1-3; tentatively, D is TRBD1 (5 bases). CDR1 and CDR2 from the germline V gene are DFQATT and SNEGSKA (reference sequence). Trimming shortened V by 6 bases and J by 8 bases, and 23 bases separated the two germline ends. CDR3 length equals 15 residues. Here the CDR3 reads CSAKIHQGVGDTIYF. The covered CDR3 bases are TGCAGTGCGAAAATACACCAGGGCGTCGGAGACACC.

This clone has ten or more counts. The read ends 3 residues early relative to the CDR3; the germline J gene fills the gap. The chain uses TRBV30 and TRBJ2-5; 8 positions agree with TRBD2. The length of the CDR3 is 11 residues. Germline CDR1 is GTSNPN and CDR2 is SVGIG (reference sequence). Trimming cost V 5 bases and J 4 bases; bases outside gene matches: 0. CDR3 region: CAWAGGETQYF. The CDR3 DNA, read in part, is TGTGCCTGGGCGGGGGGAGAGACC.

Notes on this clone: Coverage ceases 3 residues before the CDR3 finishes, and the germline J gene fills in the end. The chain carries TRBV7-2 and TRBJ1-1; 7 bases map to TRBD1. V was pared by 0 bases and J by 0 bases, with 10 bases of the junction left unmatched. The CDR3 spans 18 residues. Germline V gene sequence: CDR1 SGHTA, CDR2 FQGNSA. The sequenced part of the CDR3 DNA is TGTGCCAGCAGCTTAGCTGTTCCGTGGGACAGCATGAACACTGAA. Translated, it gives CASSLAVPWDSMNTE. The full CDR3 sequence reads CASSLAVPWDSMNTEAFF.